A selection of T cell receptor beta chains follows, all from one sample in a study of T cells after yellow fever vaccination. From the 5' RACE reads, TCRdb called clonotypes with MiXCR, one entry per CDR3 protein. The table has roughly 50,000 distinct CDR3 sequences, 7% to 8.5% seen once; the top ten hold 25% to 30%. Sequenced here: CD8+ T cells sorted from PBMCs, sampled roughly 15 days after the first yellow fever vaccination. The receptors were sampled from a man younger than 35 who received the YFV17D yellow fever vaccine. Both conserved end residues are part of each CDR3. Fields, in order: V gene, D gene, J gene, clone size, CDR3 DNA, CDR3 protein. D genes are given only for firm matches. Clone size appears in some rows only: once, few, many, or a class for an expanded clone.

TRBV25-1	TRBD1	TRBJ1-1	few	TGTGCCAGCTCTACCCTCCCCACAGGGGCTTTCACTGAAGCTTTCTTT	CASSTLPTGAFTEAFF
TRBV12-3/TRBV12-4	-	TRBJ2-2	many	TGCGCCGAGGGGAGTGGGGGCGGGGAGCTGTTTTTT	CAEGSGGGELFF
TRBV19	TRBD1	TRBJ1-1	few	TGTGCCAGTAGGGCCGGTGGGACAGGGGCTAACACTGAAGCTTTCTTT	CASRAGGTGANTEAFF
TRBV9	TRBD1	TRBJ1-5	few	TGTGCCAGCAGCGAGACAGGGGTAAGCAATCAGCCCCAGCATTTT	CASSETGVSNQPQHF
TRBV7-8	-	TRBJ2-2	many	TGTGCCAGCAGCTTGCCCAAGCTGCCTAGGTCGGGTGCCGGGGAGCTGTTTTTT	CASSLPKLPRSGAGELFF
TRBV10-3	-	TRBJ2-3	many	TGTGCCATCAGTGCGACTGGACCGGGGACAGATACGCAGTATTTT	CAISATGPGTDTQYF
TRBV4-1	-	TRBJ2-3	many	TGCGCCAGCAGCCAAGCCCGGGGGGCTAGCTCTACAGATACGCAGTATTTT	CASSQARGASSTDTQYF
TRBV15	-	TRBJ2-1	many	TGTGCCACCAGCCCTACCACTGCAGGGGGGAATGAGCAGTTCTTC	CATSPTTAGGNEQFF
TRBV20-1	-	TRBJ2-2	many	TGCAGTGCTAGTCCGGCCGGTGGCGGTTACACCGGGGAGCTGTTTTTT	CSASPAGGGYTGELFF
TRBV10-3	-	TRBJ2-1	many	TGTGCCATCAGTGAGACTAGAGGTGAGCAGTTCTTC	CAISETRGEQFF
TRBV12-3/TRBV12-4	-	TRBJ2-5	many	TGTGCCAGCAGTTTAGTCAACGGAAAAGAGACCCAGTACTTC	CASSLVNGKETQYF
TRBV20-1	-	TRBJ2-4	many	TGCAGTGCTAGGGCTACGTGGGGTTACGGGAACATTCAGTACTTC	CSARATWGYGNIQYF
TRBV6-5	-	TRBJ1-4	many	TGTGCCAGCAAACGGGGGCTCGCGGGGGAGGAAAAACTGTTTTTT	CASKRGLAGEEKLFF
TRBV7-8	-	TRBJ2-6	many	TGTGCCAGCAGCCCGGTCTCTGGGGCCAACGTCCTGACTTTC	CASSPVSGANVLTF
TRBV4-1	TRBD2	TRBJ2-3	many	TGCGCCAGCAGCCAAGATAGCGGGGGGACCCGCACAGATACGCAGTATTTT	CASSQDSGGTRTDTQYF
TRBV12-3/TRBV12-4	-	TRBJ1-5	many	TGTGCCAGCAGTTCGGGGGGCTTCAATCAGCCCCAGCATTTT	CASSSGGFNQPQHF
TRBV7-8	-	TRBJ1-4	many	TGTGCCAGCAGCTCCCGCAGCTTCAATGAAAAACTGTTTTTT	CASSSRSFNEKLFF
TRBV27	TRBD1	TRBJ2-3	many	TGCGCAACAGGGGTGGCAGATACGCAGTATTTT	CATGVADTQYF
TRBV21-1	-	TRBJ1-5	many	TGTGCCATCTATAATCGGGACAGCCTCAATCAGCCCCAGCATTTT	CAIYNRDSLNQPQHF
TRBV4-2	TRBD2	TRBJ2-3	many	TGTGCCAGCAGCCAAGTAGCGGGGGGCACAGATACGCAGTATTTT	CASSQVAGGTDTQYF
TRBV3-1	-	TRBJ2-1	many	TGTGCCAGCAGCCAAACCAGGGTAATTAGGATAGGCAATGAGCAGTTCTTC	CASSQTRVIRIGNEQFF
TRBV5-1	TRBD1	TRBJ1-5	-	TGCGCCAGCAGCCCGGGGACAGGGTTCAATCAGCCCCAGCATTTT	CASSPGTGFNQPQHF
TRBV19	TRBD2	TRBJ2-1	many	TGTGCCAGTAGCCCCATTAGCGGGGCATACAATGAGCAGTTCTTC	CASSPISGAYNEQFF
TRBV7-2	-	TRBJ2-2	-	TGTGCCAGCAGCTACATGGGTTGGTCCGGGGAGCTGTTTTTT	CASSYMGWSGELFF
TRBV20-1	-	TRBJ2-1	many	TGCAGTGCTAGGCCGGGATCAACCAATGAGCAGTTCTTC	CSARPGSTNEQFF
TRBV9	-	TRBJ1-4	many	TGTGCCAGCAGCGGTGGACAGTCTAAATGGGAAAAACTGTTTTTT	CASSGGQSKWEKLFF
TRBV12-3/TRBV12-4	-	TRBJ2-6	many	TGTGCCAGCAGTTCTTGGGGCTCTGGGGCCAACGTCCTGACTTTC	CASSSWGSGANVLTF
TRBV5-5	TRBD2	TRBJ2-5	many	TGTGCCAGCACTAGCGGGGGCCTCTGGGAGACCCAGTACTTC	CASTSGGLWETQYF
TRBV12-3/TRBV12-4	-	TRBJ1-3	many	TGTGCCAGCAGTTTAGTTGGAGGGGAAAACACCATATATTTT	CASSLVGGENTIYF
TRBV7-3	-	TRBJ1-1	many	TGTGCCAGCAGCTTAATGAGGCACACTGAAGCTTTCTTT	CASSLMRHTEAFF
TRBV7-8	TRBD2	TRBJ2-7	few	TGTGCCAGCAGCTTACGGGCTAGCGGTACCTACGAGCAGTACTTC	CASSLRASGTYEQYF
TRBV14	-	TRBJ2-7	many	TGTGCCAGCACCACCAGTACTAACCCCTACGAGCAGTACTTC	CASTTSTNPYEQYF
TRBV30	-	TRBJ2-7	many	TGTGCCTGGAGTGCGGTCGGGATCCCCGGGGAGCAGTACTTC	CAWSAVGIPGEQYF
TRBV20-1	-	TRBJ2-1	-	TGCTGTGCTAGAGACCCCTTCAGGAAGGTAGATGAGCAGTTCTTC	CCARDPFRKVDEQFF
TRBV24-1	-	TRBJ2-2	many	TGTGCCACCAGTGATTTTTTGGGAACCGGGGAGCTGTTTTTT	CATSDFLGTGELFF
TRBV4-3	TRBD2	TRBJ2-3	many	TGCGCCAGCAGCCAAGAACGACTAGCGGGGGGGGCACTCACAGATACGCAGTATTTT	CASSQERLAGGALTDTQYF
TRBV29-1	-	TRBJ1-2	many	TGCAGCGTTGCGGTTGAGGGCATCTTTGGCTACACCTTC	CSVAVEGIFGYTF
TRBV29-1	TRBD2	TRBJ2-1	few	TGCAGCGTTGAGTTAGTCGGGGGGGCGAGCTCCTACAATGAGCAGTTCTTC	CSVELVGGASSYNEQFF
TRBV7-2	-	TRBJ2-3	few	TGTGCCAGCACCTTTGGCCGTTCCACAGATACGCAGTATTTT	CASTFGRSTDTQYF
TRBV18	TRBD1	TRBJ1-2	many	TGTGCCAGCTCACCGAGGACAGGGGAAGACGGCTATGGCTACACCTTC	CASSPRTGEDGYGYTF
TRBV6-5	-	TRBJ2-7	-	TGTGCCAGCAGTTACTCGGCCGGTTTGGGGGAGCAGTACTTC	CASSYSAGLGEQYF
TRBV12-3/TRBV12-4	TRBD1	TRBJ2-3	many	TGTGCCAGCAGTCCGGGACAGCTCACAGATACGCAGTATTTT	CASSPGQLTDTQYF
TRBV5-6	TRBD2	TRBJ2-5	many	TGTGCCAGCAGCCACCCAACTAGCGGGGACAACCCGGGGACCCAGTACTTC	CASSHPTSGDNPGTQYF
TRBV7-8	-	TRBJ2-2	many	TGTGCCAGCAGCCTAGAGATAGGGGTGTTACTCAACACCGGGGAGCTGTTTTTT	CASSLEIGVLLNTGELFF
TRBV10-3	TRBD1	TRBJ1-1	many	TGTGCCATCAGTAAAGAGGGGGCTTCGAACACTGAAGCTTTCTTT	CAISKEGASNTEAFF
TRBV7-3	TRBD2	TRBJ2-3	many	TGTGCCAGCAGCCCAACGGGGGGGGCAGATACGCAGTATTTT	CASSPTGGADTQYF
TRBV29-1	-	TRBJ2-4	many	TGCAGCGTTGAATTGGGTGGAGGCATTCAGTACTTC	CSVELGGGIQYF
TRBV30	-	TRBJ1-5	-	TGTGCCTGGAGCACAGGGAATCAGCCCCAGCATTTT	CAWSTGNQPQHF
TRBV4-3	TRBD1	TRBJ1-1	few	TGCGCCAGCAGCCAGACCGACAGGGGATGGACTGAAGCTTTCTTT	CASSQTDRGWTEAFF
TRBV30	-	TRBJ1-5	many	TGTGCCTGGAACTCGGGGGTGGGCAATCAGCCCCAGCATTTT	CAWNSGVGNQPQHF
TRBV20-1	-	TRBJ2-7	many	TGCAGTGCTAGAGCGTGGAGTCGGCTCGAGCAGTACTTC	CSARAWSRLEQYF
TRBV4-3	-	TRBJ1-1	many	TGCGCCAGCAGCCAAGATTCCGGGGGCTTAGGGACTGAAGCTTTCTTT	CASSQDSGGLGTEAFF
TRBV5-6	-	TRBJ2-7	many	TGTGCCAGCAGCGCCGGGGCGTCCTACGAGCAGTACTTC	CASSAGASYEQYF